This T cell receptor (beta chain) emerged from a study of blood T cell repertoires in COVID-19. Across the study: T cells, B-cell-depleted T cells, or PBMCs provided the cDNA or gDNA that served as material.

Germline V gene sequence: CDR1 MNHNY, CDR2 SVGAGI (reference sequence). Trimming took 6 bases from V and 3 from J, leaving 17 bases between them. The CDR3 totals 16 residues. Per the original data handling: Amplified reference gene primers provided the basis for estimating nucleated cell counts. TCRdb keeps only in-frame clones here, not all; method: immunoSEQ multiplex PCR. V, J and clone size are those of that table, while D and trimming were read from the DNA. The repertoire holds 95,000 to 120,000 clones, with about 90% as singletons. The chain is built from TRBV6-6 and TRBJ2-2, with a tentative D call TRBD1 (7 bases). The TCR originated in a woman in her forties or fifties with acute or convalescent COVID-19. The sample taken for sequencing was peripheral blood. The CDR3 DNA sequence: TGTGCCAGCAGACCGAACAGGGGAGGCTACACCGGGGAGCTGTTTTTT. Translating it yields CASRPNRGGYTGELFF.